One T cell receptor (beta chain) is described in this entry. Its antigen remains unknown. An end of the junction does not agree with germline; a read error may underlie this. Time point indicated: patch test 1, 2 weeks after DPC sensitization. Treatment of the sample: therapeutic diphenylcyclopropenone sensitization with weekly scalp DPC. Per the germline V gene, CDR1 is SEHNR and CDR2 is FQNEAQ (reference sequence). The CDR3 loop spans 12 amino acids. TCRdb passed the RACE reads through MiXCR, listing each CDR3 protein once. The repertoire consists of approximately 80,000 distinct CDR3 sequences, with about 7.5% occurring once and the leading ten covering roughly 1.6%. This sample is drawn from a study of human T cells and chemical hapten exposure. Study-wide findings and caveats: Sensitizing to DPC left TCRs with a frequency above 1 in 1000 unaltered.

This sequence was found in a woman in her thirties with alopecia areata. Some clones in this sample may be carry-over from other donors' samples. V is TRBV7-9 and J is TRBJ1-6; D gene uncertain. The sample was whole blood, taken in connection with sensitization to the hapten diphenylcyclopropenone (DPC). CDR3 protein: CVSSSTNSPLHF. The CDR3 DNA sequence: TGTGTCAGCAGCAGCACAAATTCACCCCTCCACTTT.